Reported below is one T cell receptor (beta chain). Its matching antigen is unknown. The germline V gene encodes CDR1 SGHRS and CDR2 YFSETQ. Trimming left V 4 bases short and J 0 bases short, with 14 bases between. The CDR3 has 15 residues. TCRdb recomputed calls from the RT-PCR reads with MiXCR, one row per CDR3 protein. The sample shows 550,000 to 650,000 distinct CDR3 sequences, around 11% of them seen only once. This sample is drawn from a study of response to subunit inactivated influenza vaccine. Whole-study findings and limits: The study's authors posited that every seasonal influenza vaccination enlists few new T cells.

The sequence was obtained from a middle-aged man who received an inactivated influenza vaccine. Material: PBMCs from blood, obtained on the day of vaccination. The V and J genes are TRBV5-1 and TRBJ2-7; either TRBD1 or TRBD2 may fit D (5 bases each). DNA of the CDR3: TGCGCCAGCAGCGCCACCGGGACGGTCTCCTACGAGCAGTACTTC. Translation: CASSATGTVSYEQYF.